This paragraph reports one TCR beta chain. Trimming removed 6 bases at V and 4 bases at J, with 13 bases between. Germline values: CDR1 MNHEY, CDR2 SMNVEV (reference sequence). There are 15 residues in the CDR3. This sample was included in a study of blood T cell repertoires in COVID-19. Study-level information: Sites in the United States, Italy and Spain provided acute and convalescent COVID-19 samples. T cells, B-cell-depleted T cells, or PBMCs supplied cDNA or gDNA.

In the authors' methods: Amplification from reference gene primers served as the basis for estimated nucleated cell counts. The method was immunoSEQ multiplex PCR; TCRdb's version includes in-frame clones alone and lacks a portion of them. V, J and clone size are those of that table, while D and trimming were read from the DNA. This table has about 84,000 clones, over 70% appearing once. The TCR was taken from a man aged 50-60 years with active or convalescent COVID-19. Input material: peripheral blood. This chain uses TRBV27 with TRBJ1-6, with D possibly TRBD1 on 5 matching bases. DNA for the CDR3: TGTGCCAGCAGCCCGGGGGACGGATATAATTCACCCCTCCACTTT. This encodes CASSPGDGYNSPLHF.